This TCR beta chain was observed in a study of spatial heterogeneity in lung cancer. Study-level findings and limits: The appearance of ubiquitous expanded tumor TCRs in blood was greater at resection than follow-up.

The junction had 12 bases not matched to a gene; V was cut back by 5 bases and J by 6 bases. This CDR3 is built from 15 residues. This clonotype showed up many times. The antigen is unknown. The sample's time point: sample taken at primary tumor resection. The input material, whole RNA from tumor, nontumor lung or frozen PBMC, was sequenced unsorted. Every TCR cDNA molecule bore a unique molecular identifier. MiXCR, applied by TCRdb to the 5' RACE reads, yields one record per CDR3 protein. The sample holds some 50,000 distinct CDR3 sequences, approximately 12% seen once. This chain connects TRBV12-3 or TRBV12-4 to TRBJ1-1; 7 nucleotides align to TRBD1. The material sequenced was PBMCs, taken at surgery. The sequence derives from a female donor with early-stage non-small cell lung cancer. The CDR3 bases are TGTGCCAGCAGTGTAAACCCAGGGGGAATCCCTGAAGCTTTCTTT. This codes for CASSVNPGGIPEAFF.